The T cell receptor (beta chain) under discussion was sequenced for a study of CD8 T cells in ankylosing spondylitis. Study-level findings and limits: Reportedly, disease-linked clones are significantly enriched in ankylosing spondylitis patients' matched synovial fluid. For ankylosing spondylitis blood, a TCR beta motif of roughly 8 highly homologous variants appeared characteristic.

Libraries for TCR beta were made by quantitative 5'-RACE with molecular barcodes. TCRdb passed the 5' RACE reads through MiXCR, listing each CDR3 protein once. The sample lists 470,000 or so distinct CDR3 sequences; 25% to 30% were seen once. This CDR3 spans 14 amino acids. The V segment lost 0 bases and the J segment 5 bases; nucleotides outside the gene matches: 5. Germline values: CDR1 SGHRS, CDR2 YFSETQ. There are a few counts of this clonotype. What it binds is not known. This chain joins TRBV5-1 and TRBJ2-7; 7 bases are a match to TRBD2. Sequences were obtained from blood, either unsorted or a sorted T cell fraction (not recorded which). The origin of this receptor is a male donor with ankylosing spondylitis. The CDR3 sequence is CASSLAGRENEQYF. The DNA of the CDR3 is TGCGCCAGCAGCTTGGCCGGGCGGGAGAACGAGCAGTACTTC. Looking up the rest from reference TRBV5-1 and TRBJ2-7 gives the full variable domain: KAGVTQTPRYLIKTRGQQVTLSCSPISGHRSVSWYQQTPGQGLQFLFEYFSETQRNKGNFPGRFSGRQFSNSRSEMNVSTLELGDSALYLCASSLAGRENEQYFGPGTRLTVT.